These 25 T cell receptor beta chains were sequenced from one sample in a study of CD8 T cells in ankylosing spondylitis. In TCRdb, the 5' RACE reads were re-called with MiXCR into one record per CDR3 protein. The sample lists under 200,000 distinct CDR3 sequences, 10% to 15% seen once, with about 10% in the top ten. The sequencing sample was made of blood, either unsorted or a sorted T cell fraction (not recorded which). These receptor sequences come from a female donor with ankylosing spondylitis or in good health (not recorded which).

This clonotype was detected ten times or more. The V gene is TRBV12-3 or TRBV12-4, the J gene TRBJ2-7; maybe TRBD2 (6 bases). This CDR3 comprises 13 residues. Trimming took off 4 bases at V and 7 bases at J, with 14 bases between the two ends. CDR3 amino acids: CASSSTTGREQYF. DNA for the CDR3: TGTGCCAGCAGTTCCACCACTGGGAGGGAGCAGTACTTC.

In its sample, this clonotype was seen many times. The rearrangement joins TRBV27 to TRBJ2-2, with 9 bases identical to TRBD2. With 1 base clipped from V and 7 bases from J, the junction kept 4 bases outside the gene matches. This CDR3 region has 15 residues. Looked up from germline, CDR1 is MNHEY and CDR2 is SMNVEV (reference sequence). CDR3 in amino acids: CASSLLAGVVGELFF. CDR3 DNA: TGTGCCAGCAGTTTATTAGCGGGAGTTGTCGGGGAGCTGTTTTTT.

This clonotype was recorded many times. The J gene is TRBJ2-2, the V gene TRBV4-3; D is ambiguous. The V and J ends lost 4 bases and 5 bases respectively, with 14 bases between them. The germline CDR1 and CDR2 sequences are LGHNA and YSLEER. The CDR3 loop spans 15 amino acids. The CDR3 spells CASSPSVLGTGELFF. The CDR3 bases are TGCGCCAGCAGCCCCTCGGTGCTGGGGACCGGGGAGCTGTTTTTT.

The sample holds many counts of this clonotype. The chain has TRBV7-8 and TRBJ2-7; TRBD2 might be the D (5 bases). Germline CDR1 reads SGHVS; CDR2 reads FQNEAQ. There are 13 residues in the CDR3. V was cut by 1 base and J by 3 bases, with 7 bases left in between. The CDR3 DNA reads as TGTGCCAGCAGCTTAGTCCGGGGCTACGAGCAGTACTTC. Its protein product is CASSLVRGYEQYF.

The table lists this clonotype with many counts. The rearrangement joins TRBV20-1 to TRBJ2-3; 12 nucleotides match TRBD2. The CDR3 is 16 amino acids. V dropped 1 base and J dropped 5; count of bases not matched to a gene: 7. Germline V gene lookup returns CDR1 DFQATT and CDR2 SNEGSKA (reference sequence). The CDR3: CSARASSGRALDTQYF. CDR3 nucleotide sequence: TGCAGTGCTAGAGCTTCTAGCGGGAGGGCCCTAGATACGCAGTATTTT.

This clonotype was seen ten or more times. This chain links TRBV21-1 with TRBJ2-7; TRBD2, as called in the table, went unchecked against the DNA. TRBV21-1 is flagged as a pseudogene. This CDR3 is 17 amino acids long. The CDR3 DNA is TGTGCCAGCAGCAAAGGCCACGAAGCGGGTCCCTCCTACGAGCAGTACTTC. It specifies CASSKGHEAGPSYEQYF.

The genes are TRBV6-1 and TRBJ2-5; 11 bases are a match to TRBD2. J was trimmed by 5 bases and V by 6 bases; bases with no gene match: 5. The length of the CDR3 is 14 residues. CDR1 MNHNS and CDR2 SASEGT come from the germline V gene. Written as DNA, the CDR3 is TGTGCCAGCAGCACCTTAGCGGGAGGGGAGACCCAGTACTTC. It translates to CASSTLAGGETQYF.

The chain uses TRBV14 and TRBJ2-1, with D tentatively TRBD2 (6 bases). Per germline, CDR1 SGHDN and CDR2 FVKESK. The CDR3 is 18 residues long. Trimming cost V 1 base and J 0 bases, with 16 bases left between them. The CDR3 loop reads CASSQGLALRSSYNEQFF. CDR3 nucleotides: TGTGCCAGCAGCCAAGGGCTAGCGCTGAGGAGCTCCTACAATGAGCAGTTCTTC. Combining the CDR3 with reference TRBV14 and TRBJ2-1 gives the whole variable domain EAGVTQFPSHSVIEKGQTVTLRCDPISGHDNLYWYRRVMGKEIKFLLHFVKESKQDESGMPNNRFLAERTGGTYSTLKVQPAELEDSGVYFCASSQGLALRSSYNEQFFGPGTRLTVL.

The genes are TRBV5-1 and TRBJ1-5; the D gene is possibly TRBD1 (5 bases). The CDR3 consists of 14 residues. Germline-derived CDR1 and CDR2 are SGHRS and YFSETQ. Deletions cut 2 bases from V and 7 bases from J, with 13 bases between. CDR3 residues: CASSLFGGEQPQHF. CDR3 DNA: TGCGCCAGCAGCTTATTCGGGGGTGAGCAGCCCCAGCATTTT. The full variable domain, in which reference TRBV5-1 and TRBJ1-5 provide the parts outside the CDR3, is KAGVTQTPRYLIKTRGQQVTLSCSPISGHRSVSWYQQTPGQGLQFLFEYFSETQRNKGNFPGRFSGRQFSNSRSEMNVSTLELGDSALYLCASSLFGGEQPQHFGDGTRLSIL.

In this sample, this clonotype turned up many times. This rearrangement joins TRBV5-1 to TRBJ1-2; D remains ambiguous. Looked up from germline, CDR1 is SGHRS and CDR2 is YFSETQ. CDR3 length: 16 residues. V was clipped by 0 bases and J by 0 bases, with 12 bases between them. The chain's CDR3 is CASSLAFDTSNYGYTF. The CDR3 DNA reads TGCGCCAGCAGCTTGGCCTTCGACACCTCTAACTATGGCTACACCTTC.

In its sample, this clonotype was seen many times. This chain connects TRBV5-6 to TRBJ1-1, with TRBD1 matching over 7 bases. V lost 4 bases and J lost 1; bases outside the gene matches: 7. CDR3 length: 15 residues. Germline V CDR1 and CDR2: SGHDT, YYEEEE. CDR3 region: CASSLDRVPNTEAFF. The CDR3 DNA reads as TGTGCCAGCAGCCTCGACAGGGTACCGAACACTGAAGCTTTCTTT.

Of note for this clonotype: It may be a read error: a sequence one base away is much more abundant. The chain is built from TRBV12-3 or TRBV12-4 and TRBJ2-7; D may be TRBD1 (6 bases). The CDR3 covers 15 residues. Between the trimmed V and J ends, which lost 2 bases and 5 bases, there was a span of 16 bases. The CDR3 loop is CASSLILGQPDEQYF. The CDR3 bases are TGTGCCAGCAGTTTAATCCTAGGACAGCCAGACGAGCAGTACTTC.

This clonotype showed up many times. The chain has TRBV27 and TRBJ2-1; 8 nucleotides match TRBD2. The CDR3 consists of 16 residues. The germline V gene has CDR1 MNHEY and CDR2 SMNVEV (reference sequence). Trimming removed 1 base from V and 7 bases from J; junction bases left unmatched: 9. In DNA, the CDR3 is TGTGCCAGCAGTTTATTGCTCGCGGGAGGCGCGAATGAGCAGTTCTTC. Translating gives CASSLLLAGGANEQFF.

This clonotype occurred many times. The CDR3 here is CASSLSAGELFF. The CDR3 nucleotides read TGTGCCAGCAGCTTAAGCGCCGGGGAGCTGTTTTTT. The chain is built from TRBV7-9 and TRBJ2-2; D not resolved. Germline CDR1 is SEHNR and CDR2 is FQNEAQ (reference sequence). V lost 2 bases and J lost 6, with 4 bases in between. CDR3 length equals 12 residues.

This clonotype was counted many times. The rearrangement uses TRBV12-5 and TRBJ2-1; unclear D gene. Germline V gene lookup returns CDR1 LGHNT and CDR2 FRNRAP. This CDR3 is 14 amino acids long. V lost 1 base and J 4 bases, leaving 8 bases between the germline ends. CDR3 nucleotides: TGTGCTAGTGGTTTGGGAGGTTCTTACAATGAGCAGTTCTTC. Amino acid sequence: CASGLGGSYNEQFF.

The J gene is TRBJ2-7, the V gene TRBV11-2; 11 bases are shared with TRBD2. V shed 5 bases, J shed 4 bases, and the junction held 10 bases outside the gene matches. Germline CDR1 and CDR2: SGHAT and FQNNGV. The CDR3 is 16 residues long. The CDR3 loop reads CASSLQTSGIGYEQYF. The CDR3 region has the DNA TGTGCCAGCAGCCTTCAGACTAGCGGGATTGGGTACGAGCAGTACTTC.

This clonotype came up many times. The rearrangement joins TRBV7-9 to TRBJ2-7, with D hard to call. Germline V CDR1 and CDR2: SEHNR, FQNEAQ (reference sequence). CDR3 length: 12 amino acids. Trimming removed 5 bases from V and 1 base from J, with 6 bases in between. The CDR3 sequence: CASSTASYEQYF. The CDR3 DNA is TGTGCCAGCAGCACAGCTTCCTACGAGCAGTACTTC.

This clonotype was seen repeatedly, ten times or more. This chain links TRBV5-1 with TRBJ2-5, with 7 bases matching TRBD2. Unmatched junction bases numbered 1, after V lost 1 base and J lost 4 bases. The CDR3 totals 13 residues. Germline values: CDR1 SGHRS, CDR2 YFSETQ. CDR3 sequence (DNA): TGCGCCAGCAGCTTGACTAGCGCAGAGACCCAGTACTTC. Encoded protein: CASSLTSAETQYF. The entire variable domain, with the rest obtained from reference TRBV5-1 and TRBJ2-5, is as follows: KAGVTQTPRYLIKTRGQQVTLSCSPISGHRSVSWYQQTPGQGLQFLFEYFSETQRNKGNFPGRFSGRQFSNSRSEMNVSTLELGDSALYLCASSLTSAETQYFGPGTRLLVL.

In this sample, this clonotype turned up many times. This chain links TRBV12-3 or TRBV12-4 with TRBJ2-1; D is unresolved. The CDR3 is 13 residues long. Trimming took off 5 bases at V and 5 bases at J, with 10 bases between the two ends. CDR3 in amino acids: CASSLNHNNEQFF. The CDR3 DNA is TGTGCCAGCAGTCTAAACCACAACAATGAGCAGTTCTTC.

This clonotype has only a few counts. V gene TRBV12-3 or TRBV12-4 combines with J gene TRBJ1-2; 8 positions match TRBD1. V trimming: 6 bases; J trimming: 0 bases; junction bases outside the gene matches: 6. The CDR3 sequence is 15 residues long. For the CDR3, the DNA is TGTGCCAGCAGCGCGGACAGGGAAACTAACTATGGCTACACCTTC. It is translated as CASSADRETNYGYTF.

This clonotype has ten or more counts. This chain joins TRBV7-9 and TRBJ2-1, with 10 bases identical to TRBD1. The V gene's germline CDR1 is SEHNR and CDR2 FQNEAQ (reference sequence). J gave up 6 bases and V 2 bases, and 10 bases lay outside the gene matches. This CDR3 comprises 17 residues. Here the CDR3 DNA reads TGTGCCAGCAGCTTAAGAGACAGGGGGCAGAGGGTCAATGAGCAGTTCTTC. Amino acids: CASSLRDRGQRVNEQFF.

This clonotype was observed a handful of times. This sequence joins TRBV5-4 and TRBJ1-2; 7 positions agree with TRBD1. V shed 4 bases, J shed 4 bases, and the junction held 7 bases outside the gene matches. This CDR3 comprises 14 residues. Germline CDR1 and CDR2: SGHNT and YYREEE (reference sequence). The CDR3 here is CASSADRDRYGYTF. Here the CDR3 DNA reads TGTGCCAGCAGCGCCGACAGGGATCGCTATGGCTACACCTTC. The variable domain in full, completed from reference TRBV5-4 and TRBJ1-2, reads ETGVTQSPTHLIKTRGQQVTLRCSSQSGHNTVSWYQQALGQGPQFIFQYYREEENGRGNFPPRFSGLQFPNYSSELNVNALELDDSALYLCASSADRDRYGYTFGSGTRLTVV.

The chain is built from TRBV30 and TRBJ1-5, with D hard to call. V was shortened by 0 bases and J by 4 bases, with 7 bases between the two germline ends. Germline V CDR1 and CDR2: GTSNPN, SVGIG (reference sequence). This CDR3 has 13 residues. The CDR3 DNA reads as TGTGCCTGGAGTGTACAAGGGAATCAGCCCCAGCATTTT. This translates into CAWSVQGNQPQHF.

This clonotype has at least ten counts. The chain uses TRBV18 and TRBJ1-2; the match to TRBD1 covers 7 bases. The CDR3 is made up of 16 amino acids. J gave up 8 bases and V 1 base, and 13 bases lay outside the gene matches. CDR1 is KGHSH and CDR2 is LQKENI in the germline V gene. The CDR3 region has the DNA TGTGCCAGCTCACCACGGAGACAGGGCGAAAGAGGAGGCTACACCTTC. This encodes CASSPRRQGERGGYTF.

This clonotype was recorded at least ten times. The chain employs TRBV12-3 or TRBV12-4 and TRBJ1-4; possible D gene TRBD1, 6 bases. V was shortened by 2 bases and J by 8 bases, with 9 bases between the two germline ends. The CDR3 is 13 residues long. Here the CDR3 DNA reads TGTGCCAGCAGTTTAACAGGGAGGGAAAAACTGTTTTTT. Protein sequence: CASSLTGREKLFF.